This paragraph covers one T cell receptor beta chain sequence. The data belong to a study of cytomegalovirus exposure and HLA in healthy donors. The PCR employed 60 Vbeta primers together with 13 Jbeta primers. Profiling relied on immunoSEQ multiplex PCR, and the TCRdb table lists in-frame clones only, not all of them. The data contain 170,000 or so clones, around 86% of them seen just once; the ten biggest clones take up 1.6%. V was clipped by 5 bases and J by 3 bases, with 20 bases between them. Germline V gives CDR1 MDHEN, CDR2 SYDVKM. This CDR3 spans 17 amino acids. The specimen was PBMCs. V and J are TRBV28 and TRBJ1-5; D not certain. This sequence was found in a man between 50 and 59 years old in good health and CMV-seronegative. The CDR3 nucleotides are TGTGCCAGCAGTCCTTTCGGGTTCCCCATTTCCAATCAGCCCCAGCATTTT. Translating it yields CASSPFGFPISNQPQHF.